Below, 27 T cell receptor beta chains from the same sample are listed, as sequenced in a study of shared T cell receptors in the human thymus (dated by TCRdb to 2020 to 2023). Libraries were prepared through the immunoSEQ multiplex PCR assay. TCRdb re-hosts the immuneACCESS table, in-frame sequences only. Its copies lack some clones; in the studies checked, an unresolved V gene accounts for under half of them, and the cause for the rest is not known. For this sample there are about 730,000 clones; 80% to 90% appear just once. The ten top clones hold around 0.0094% of the sample. The sample also formed part of further work on human thymus T cells.

Sequenced input: thymocytes. These receptors were taken from a girl less than two years old with a congenital heart defect. Donor details come from another sample of the same person, matched by shared clones.

V is TRBV28 and J is TRBJ1-4; perhaps TRBD1 as D (5 bases). CDR1 and CDR2 from the germline V gene are MDHEN and SYDVKM. This CDR3 comprises 15 residues. V was trimmed by 6 bases and J by 1 base, leaving 12 bases between them. CDR3 residues: CASRPMQGTNEKLFF. DNA for the CDR3: TGTGCCAGCAGACCGATGCAGGGAACTAATGAAAAACTGTTTTTT.

The gene calls are TRBV7-9 and TRBJ1-2, with 12 nucleotides matching TRBD1. Germline-derived CDR1 and CDR2 are SEHNR and FQNEAQ (reference sequence). The CDR3 extends over 19 amino acids. The junction had 14 bases not matched to a gene; V was cut back by 2 bases and J by 4 bases. CDR3 loop: CASSLPPRDRGQQGYGYTF. CDR3 nucleotides: TGTGCCAGCAGCTTACCCCCTAGGGACAGGGGGCAACAAGGCTATGGCTACACCTTC.

In its sample, this clone was seen once. The rearrangement uses TRBV19 and TRBJ1-2; 7 bases line up with TRBD1. The germline V gene has CDR1 LNHDA and CDR2 SQIVND (reference sequence). The CDR3 sequence is 15 residues long. V trimming: 4 bases; J trimming: 3 bases; junction bases outside the gene matches: 8. The CDR3 nucleotides read TGTGCCAGTAGTACCCGGGACAGTGGGCACTATGGCTACACCTTC. As protein: CASSTRDSGHYGYTF.

The chain couples TRBV4-3 to TRBJ1-6, with D hard to call. The V end lost 0 bases, the J end lost 10 bases, and 10 bases lay between the germline ends. The CDR3 has 14 residues. Germline V gene sequence: CDR1 LGHNA, CDR2 YSLEER. The DNA for the CDR3 is TGCGCCAGCAGCCAAGACCGGGGATACTCACCCCTCCACTTT. Encoded protein: CASSQDRGYSPLHF.

The chain carries TRBV7-2 and TRBJ1-2; no definite D call. In germline, CDR1 is SGHTA, CDR2 FQGNSA. The CDR3 spans 16 residues. V was pared by 0 bases and J by 3 bases, with 14 bases between. The CDR3 sequence is CASSLAVAGPDYGYTF. As DNA, the CDR3 is TGTGCCAGCAGCTTAGCGGTGGCAGGCCCCGACTATGGCTACACCTTC.

The genes are TRBV11-3 and TRBJ2-7, with 10 bases matching TRBD2. Per the germline V gene, CDR1 is SGHNT and CDR2 is YENEEA. CDR3 length: 15 amino acids. V was pared by 1 base and J by 2 bases, with 2 bases of the junction left unmatched. The CDR3 loop is CASSLGSGGTYEQYF. The CDR3, as DNA: TGTGCCAGCAGCTTAGGTAGCGGGGGGACCTACGAGCAGTACTTC.

V is TRBV7-6 and J is TRBJ1-6, with a weak D call TRBD1 (6 bases). This CDR3 is built from 16 residues. With 2 bases removed from V and 6 bases from J, the gap between germline ends came to 14 bases. Germline CDR1 SGHVS, CDR2 FNYEAQ. The CDR3, as DNA: TGTGCCAGCAGCTTACTTTCGGGACAAAGTAATTCACCCCTCCACTTT. As protein: CASSLLSGQSNSPLHF.

This chain links TRBV6-6 with TRBJ1-5; D might be TRBD1 (5 bases). The length of the CDR3 is 16 residues. Trimming left V 1 base short and J 9 bases short, with 19 bases between. Germline V gene lookup returns CDR1 MNHNY and CDR2 SVGAGI (reference sequence). The CDR3 sequence is CASSYFPGLSFRPQHF. CDR3 coding DNA: TGTGCCAGCAGTTACTTTCCAGGGTTAAGTTTCAGGCCCCAGCATTTT.

The rearrangement joins TRBV6-5 to TRBJ2-1; D perhaps matches TRBD2 (6 bases). CDR3 length: 14 amino acids. V lost 0 bases and J 7 bases, leaving 10 bases between the germline ends. Germline assignment: CDR1 MNHEY and CDR2 SVGAGI. The CDR3 bases are TGTGCCAGCAGTTACTCCCGGGGGACGAATGAGCAGTTCTTC. It translates to CASSYSRGTNEQFF.

The chain recombines TRBV28 with TRBJ2-7; 8 nucleotides agree with TRBD1. This CDR3 has 15 residues. CDR1 and CDR2 (germline): MDHEN, SYDVKM. Unmatched junction bases numbered 8, after V lost 3 bases and J lost 4 bases. CDR3 DNA: TGTGCCAGCAGTTTCAAGGGACAGGTACTATACGAGCAGTACTTC. It specifies CASSFKGQVLYEQYF.

The chain employs TRBV27 and TRBJ1-5; TRBD1 agrees at 7 bases. The trim removed 6 bases at V and 3 bases at J, leaving 5 bases unmatched. Germline V gene lookup returns CDR1 MNHEY and CDR2 SMNVEV (reference sequence). The CDR3 has 14 amino acids. As DNA, the CDR3 is TGTGCCAGCAGCCGGGACAGTTACAATCAGCCCCAGCATTTT. This translates into CASSRDSYNQPQHF.

The chain carries TRBV2 and TRBJ2-7; possibly TRBD2 for D (6 bases). The CDR3 consists of 15 residues. The germline V gene encodes CDR1 SNHLY and CDR2 FYNNEI. Deletions cut 3 bases from V and 6 bases from J, with 18 bases between. The CDR3 reads CASSDLPGVMTEQYF. CDR3 coding DNA: TGTGCCAGCAGTGATTTACCGGGGGTTATGACCGAGCAGTACTTC.

The chain couples TRBV11-2 to TRBJ1-2; D ambiguous. V gave up 5 bases and J gave up 2 bases, with 9 bases separating them. This CDR3 spans 13 amino acids. Germline V gives CDR1 SGHAT, CDR2 FQNNGV. For the CDR3, the DNA is TGTGCCAGCAGCCAGGCAGTGAACTATGGCTACACCTTC. Protein: CASSQAVNYGYTF.

This chain connects TRBV27 to TRBJ2-4; 7 bases align to TRBD1. CDR1 and CDR2 from the germline V gene are MNHEY and SMNVEV (reference sequence). The CDR3 consists of 15 residues. With V trimmed by 5 bases and J by 0 bases, 4 bases remained unmatched. The DNA of the CDR3 is TGTGCCAGCAGTCGGACAGGCCTAGCCAAAAACATTCAGTACTTC. It yields the protein CASSRTGLAKNIQYF.

The table lists this clone with a few counts. The chain employs TRBV5-8 and TRBJ2-1, with TRBD1 matching over 8 bases. The CDR3 spans 15 residues. CDR1 and CDR2 from the germline V gene are SGHTS and YDEGEE. V was pared by 0 bases and J by 6 bases, with 5 bases of the junction left unmatched. CDR3 nucleotides: TGTGCCAGCAGCTTGGATTGGACAGGGCCCAATGAGCAGTTCTTC. Its protein product is CASSLDWTGPNEQFF.

The chain couples TRBV6-5 to TRBJ2-1; D might be TRBD2 (5 bases). The V gene lost 3 bases and the J gene lost 7 bases, with 10 bases spanning the gap. This CDR3 spans 13 amino acids. Germline V gene lookup returns CDR1 MNHEY and CDR2 SVGAGI. Written as DNA, the CDR3 is TGTGCCAGCAGTTATTCGCGGAGGAATGAGCAGTTCTTC. Its translation is CASSYSRRNEQFF.

The rearrangement links TRBV18 to TRBJ2-7, with D perhaps TRBD2 (6 bases). The CDR3 is 13 residues long. Germline values: CDR1 KGHSH, CDR2 LQKENI. The V and J ends lost 3 bases and 3 bases respectively, with 9 bases between them. The CDR3 here is CASSPTRGYEQYF. In DNA form, the CDR3 reads TGTGCCAGCTCACCCACGCGGGGCTACGAGCAGTACTTC.

This chain joins TRBV9 and TRBJ2-7, with 8 bases that match TRBD2. V was pared by 1 base and J by 2 bases, with 8 bases of the junction left unmatched. CDR1 is SGDLS, CDR2 YYNGEE, per germline. The CDR3 spans 16 residues. Here the CDR3 reads CASSVIPAGEPYEQYF. The DNA for the CDR3 is TGTGCCAGCAGCGTAATACCAGCGGGGGAACCCTACGAGCAGTACTTC. Filled out from reference TRBV9 and TRBJ2-7, the complete variable domain reads DSGVTQTPKHLITATGQRVTLRCSPRSGDLSVYWYQQSLDQGLQFLIQYYNGEERAKGNILERFSAQQFPDLHSELNLSSLELGDSALYFCASSVIPAGEPYEQYFGPGTRLTVT.

The J gene is TRBJ2-3, the V gene TRBV11-2, with 8 bases that match TRBD2. This CDR3 comprises 17 residues. Germline values: CDR1 SGHAT, CDR2 FQNNGV. The junction had 7 bases not matched to a gene; V was cut back by 2 bases and J by 0 bases. Here the CDR3 DNA reads TGTGCCAGCAGCTTATATACTAGCGGTCCTAGCACAGATACGCAGTATTTT. This sequence encodes CASSLYTSGPSTDTQYF.

V gene TRBV4-2 combines with J gene TRBJ1-2; TRBD1 might be the D (6 bases). V lost 1 base to trimming and J lost 6 bases, with 12 bases between them. CDR3 size: 14 residues. Germline values: CDR1 LGHNA, CDR2 YNFKEQ. The CDR3 spells CASSQVWQGNGYTF. CDR3 coding DNA: TGTGCCAGCAGCCAAGTGTGGCAGGGGAATGGCTACACCTTC.

This sequence joins TRBV6-6 and TRBJ2-7; D is perhaps TRBD2 (5 bases). The germline V gene has CDR1 MNHNY and CDR2 SVGAGI (reference sequence). CDR3 length: 13 residues. The V end lost 6 bases, the J end lost 9 bases, and 18 bases lay between the germline ends. The CDR3 sequence is CASRVGPLEGQYF. CDR3 nucleotide sequence: TGTGCCAGCAGAGTCGGGCCGTTAGAGGGGCAGTACTTC.

The J gene is TRBJ2-1, the V gene TRBV2; D is ambiguous. The CDR3 sequence is 14 residues long. CDR1 is SNHLY and CDR2 is FYNNEI in the germline V gene. V dropped 2 bases and J dropped 3 bases, with 8 bases sitting between them. The CDR3 spells CASSEPLRYNEQFF. CDR3 nucleotides: TGTGCCAGCAGTGAACCCCTTCGCTACAATGAGCAGTTCTTC.

The chain has TRBV5-6 and TRBJ1-4; no firm D call. This CDR3 comprises 14 residues. V was clipped by 0 bases and J by 8 bases, with 11 bases between them. Germline V gene sequence: CDR1 SGHDT, CDR2 YYEEEE. The CDR3: CASSLGPSGEKLFF. The CDR3 nucleotides read TGTGCCAGCAGCTTGGGACCTTCCGGGGAAAAACTGTTTTTT.

J is TRBJ1-1 and V is TRBV7-2; 8 positions match TRBD1. Germline V gene lookup returns CDR1 SGHTA and CDR2 FQGNSA. The length of the CDR3 is 15 residues. V was pared by 5 bases and J by 1 base, with 6 bases of the junction left unmatched. CDR3 DNA: TGTGCCAGCAGCCCGACAGGGGTAAGGAACACTGAAGCTTTCTTT. This encodes CASSPTGVRNTEAFF.

The rearrangement joins TRBV25-1 to TRBJ1-4; the match to TRBD1 covers 8 bases. Germline V gene lookup returns CDR1 MGHDK and CDR2 SYGVNS. V gave up 4 bases and J gave up 5 bases; unmatched junction bases: 6. The CDR3 is 15 amino acids. The CDR3 here is CASSVGRGPNEKLFF. In nucleotides, the CDR3 is TGTGCCAGCAGTGTCGGCAGGGGGCCGAATGAAAAACTGTTTTTT.

This clone appeared once. The chain has TRBV5-1 and TRBJ2-2, with a tentative D call TRBD1 (6 bases). The V gene's germline CDR1 is SGHRS and CDR2 YFSETQ. The CDR3 sequence is 16 residues long. V was pared by 3 bases and J by 5 bases, with 17 bases between. The CDR3 DNA is TGCGCCAGCAGCTATAGTGGGACATTCGCGACCGGGGAGCTGTTTTTT. Protein sequence: CASSYSGTFATGELFF.

The CDR3 protein is CASSLISGNQPQHF. Here the CDR3 DNA reads TGTGCCAGCAGCTTGATCTCAGGGAATCAGCCCCAGCATTTT. This chain links TRBV7-2 with TRBJ1-5; the D gene is possibly TRBD1 (5 bases). Germline-derived CDR1 and CDR2 are SGHTA and FQGNSA. Trimming took 3 bases from V and 4 from J, leaving 10 bases between them. The CDR3 consists of 14 residues.